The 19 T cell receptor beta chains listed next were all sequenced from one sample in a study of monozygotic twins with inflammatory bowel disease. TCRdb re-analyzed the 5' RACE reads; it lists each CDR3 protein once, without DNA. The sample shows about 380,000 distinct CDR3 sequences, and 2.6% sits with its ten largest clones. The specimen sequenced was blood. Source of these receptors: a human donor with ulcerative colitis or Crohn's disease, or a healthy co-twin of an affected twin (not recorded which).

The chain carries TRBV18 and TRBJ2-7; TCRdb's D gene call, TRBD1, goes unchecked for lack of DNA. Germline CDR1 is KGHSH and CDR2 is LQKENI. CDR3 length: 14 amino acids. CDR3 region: CASSPDTSFSEQYF. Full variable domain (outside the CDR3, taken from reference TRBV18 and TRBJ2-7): NAGVMQNPRHLVRRRGQEARLRCSPMKGHSHVYWYRQLPEEGLKFMVYLQKENIIDESGMPKERFSAEFPKEGPSILRIQQVVRGDSAAYFCASSPDTSFSEQYFGPGTRLTVT.

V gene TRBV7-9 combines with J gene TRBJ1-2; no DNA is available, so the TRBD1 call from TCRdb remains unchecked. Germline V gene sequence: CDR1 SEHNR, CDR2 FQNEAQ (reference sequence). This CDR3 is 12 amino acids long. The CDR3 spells CASSFGDNDYTF.

CDR3 protein: CASSPGGGEKLFF. This sequence joins TRBV7-2 and TRBJ1-4; TCRdb names TRBD1, which stays unverified in the absence of DNA. This CDR3 spans 13 amino acids. Germline V CDR1 and CDR2: SGHTA, FQGNSA.

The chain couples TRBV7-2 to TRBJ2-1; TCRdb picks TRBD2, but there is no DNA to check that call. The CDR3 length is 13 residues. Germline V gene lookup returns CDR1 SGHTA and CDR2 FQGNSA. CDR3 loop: CASGTSVYNEQFF.

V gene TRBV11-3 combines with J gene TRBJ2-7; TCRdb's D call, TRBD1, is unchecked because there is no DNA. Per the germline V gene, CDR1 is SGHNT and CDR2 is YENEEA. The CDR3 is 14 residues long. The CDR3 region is CASSMTGKVDEQYF.

CDR3 in amino acids: CASHTGQGGLETQYF. The chain is built from TRBV6-1 and TRBJ2-5; TCRdb lists TRBD1, though no DNA is available to test this call. The CDR3 covers 15 residues. Germline V gene lookup returns CDR1 MNHNS and CDR2 SASEGT.

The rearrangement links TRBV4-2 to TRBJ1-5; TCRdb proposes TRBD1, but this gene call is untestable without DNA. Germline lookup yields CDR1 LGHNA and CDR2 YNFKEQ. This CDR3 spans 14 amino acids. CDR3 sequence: CASSLGTDNQPQHF.

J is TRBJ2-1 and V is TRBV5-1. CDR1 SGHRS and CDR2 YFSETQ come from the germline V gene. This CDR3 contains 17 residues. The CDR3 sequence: CASSLAEGRRMYNEQFF.

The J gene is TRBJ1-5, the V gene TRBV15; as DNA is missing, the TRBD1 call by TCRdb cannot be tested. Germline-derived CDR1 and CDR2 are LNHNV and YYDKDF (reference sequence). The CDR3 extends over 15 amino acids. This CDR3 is CATSRQGGGDQPQHF. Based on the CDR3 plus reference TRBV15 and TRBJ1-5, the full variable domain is DAMVIQNPRYQVTQFGKPVTLSCSQTLNHNVMYWYQQKSSQAPKLLFHYYDKDFNNEADTPDNFQSRRPNTSFCFLDIRSPGLGDTAMYLCATSRQGGGDQPQHFGDGTRLSIL.

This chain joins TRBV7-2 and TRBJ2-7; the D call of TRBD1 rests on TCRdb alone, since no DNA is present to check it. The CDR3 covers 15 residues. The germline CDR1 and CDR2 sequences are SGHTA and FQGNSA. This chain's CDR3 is CASSPGAGGIYEQYF.

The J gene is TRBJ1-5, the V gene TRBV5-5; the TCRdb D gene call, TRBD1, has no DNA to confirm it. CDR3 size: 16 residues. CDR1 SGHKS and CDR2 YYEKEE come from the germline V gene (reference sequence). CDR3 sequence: CASSLLGTGVVQPQHF.

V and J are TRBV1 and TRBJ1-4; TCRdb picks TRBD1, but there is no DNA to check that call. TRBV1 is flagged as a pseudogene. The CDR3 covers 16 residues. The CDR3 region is CTSSWTNRGRDEKLFF.

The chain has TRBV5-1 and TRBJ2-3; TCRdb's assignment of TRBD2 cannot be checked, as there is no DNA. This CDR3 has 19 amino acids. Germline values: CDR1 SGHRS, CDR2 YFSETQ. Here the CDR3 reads CASSLERASGGAATDTQYF.

CDR3 sequence: CASSLVLGGDTEAFF. This chain connects TRBV7-2 to TRBJ1-1. Germline lookup yields CDR1 SGHTA and CDR2 FQGNSA. This CDR3 is 15 amino acids long. Full variable domain (rest looked up from reference TRBV7-2 and TRBJ1-1): GAGVSQSPSNKVTEKGKDVELRCDPISGHTALYWYRQSLGQGLEFLIYFQGNSAPDKSGLPSDRFSAERTGGSVSTLTIQRTQQEDSAVYLCASSLVLGGDTEAFFGQGTRLTVV.

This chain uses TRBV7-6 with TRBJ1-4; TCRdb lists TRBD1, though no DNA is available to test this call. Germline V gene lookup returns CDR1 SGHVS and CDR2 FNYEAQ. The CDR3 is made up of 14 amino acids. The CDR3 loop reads CASSPPGYNEKLFF.

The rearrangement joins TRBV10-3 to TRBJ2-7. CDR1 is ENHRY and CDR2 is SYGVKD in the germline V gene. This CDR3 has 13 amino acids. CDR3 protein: CAIRDIDSYEQYF.

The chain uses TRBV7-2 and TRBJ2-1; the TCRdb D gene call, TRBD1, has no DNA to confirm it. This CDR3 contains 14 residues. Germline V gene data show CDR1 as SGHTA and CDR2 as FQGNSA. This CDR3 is CASSLGTWGNEQFF.

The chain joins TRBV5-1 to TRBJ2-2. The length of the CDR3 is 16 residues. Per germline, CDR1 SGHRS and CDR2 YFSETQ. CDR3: CASSPHRDANTGELFF.

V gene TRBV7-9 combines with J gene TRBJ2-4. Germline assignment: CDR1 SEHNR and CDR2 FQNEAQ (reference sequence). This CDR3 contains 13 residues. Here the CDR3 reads CASSLISKNIQYF. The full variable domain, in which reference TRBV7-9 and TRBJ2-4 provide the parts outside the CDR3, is DTGVSQNPRHKITKRGQNVTFRCDPISEHNRLYWYRQTLGQGPEFLTYFQNEAQLEKSRLLSDRFSAERPKGSFSTLEIQRTEQGDSAMYLCASSLISKNIQYFGAGTRLSVL.